This record concerns one T cell receptor (beta chain) sequence. The source of the sample is a study of breast tumors, draining lymph nodes, adjacent tissues. Deletions cut 3 bases from V and 3 bases from J, with 13 bases between. The CDR3 loop spans 15 amino acids. CDR1 and CDR2 from the germline V gene are SNHLY and FYNNEI. Via MiXCR, TCRdb re-called the multiplex PCR reads, giving one row per CDR3 protein. The repertoire consists of about 63,000 distinct CDR3 sequences, with 45% to 60% occurring once and the leading ten covering approximately 18%. Sequences were obtained from breast tumor tissue. This TCR came from a female donor with breast cancer. Some clones in this sample may be carry-over from other donors' samples. The chain combines TRBV2 with TRBJ2-3; possible D gene TRBD1, 5 bases. CDR3 coding DNA: TGTGCCAGCAGTGACGACTTGGGGCGGACAGATACGCAGTATTTT. It specifies CASSDDLGRTDTQYF. Full variable domain (outside the CDR3, taken from reference TRBV2 and TRBJ2-3): EPEVTQTPSHQVTQMGQEVILRCVPISNHLYFYWYRQILGQKVEFLVSFYNNEISEKSEIFDDQFSVERPDGSNFTLKIRSTKLEDSAMYFCASSDDLGRTDTQYFGPGTRLTVL.